These T cell receptor beta chains were read from a single sample in a study of blood T cell repertoires in COVID-19. TCRdb's table, derived via immunoSEQ multiplex PCR, lists solely in-frame clones and lacks some. The repertoire holds tens of thousands of clones, around 92% seen once, with about 5.9% in the top ten. The sequencing sample was made of peripheral blood. Source of these receptors: a woman aged 55-70 years with active COVID-19. Both conserved end residues are part of each CDR3. D genes are given only for firm matches. Clone size is stated in some rows and not others, as once, few, many or a class when expanded.

V gene,clone size,J gene,D gene,CDR3 DNA,CDR3 protein
TRBV5-4,.,TRBJ2-1,TRBD2,TGTGCCAGCAGCTGGGGTGGGCTAGCGGGAACCTACAATGAGCAGTTCTTC,CASSWGGLAGTYNEQFF
TRBV7-9,.,TRBJ1-2,.,TGTGCCAGCAGCTTAGATTGGGGCCCGTACGGTGGCTACACCTTC,CASSLDWGPYGGYTF
TRBV28,.,TRBJ2-4,TRBD1,TGTGCCAGCAGTATAACAGGGGGCATAGCCAAAAACATTCAGTACTTC,CASSITGGIAKNIQYF
TRBV7-2,.,TRBJ2-5,.,TGTGCCAGCAGCTTAGGGGGGCGGGGGTACCAAGAGACCCAGTACTTC,CASSLGGRGYQETQYF
TRBV2,.,TRBJ1-2,.,TGTGCCAGCAGTGAGCGGTCACGCTGGGGCTACACCTTC,CASSERSRWGYTF
TRBV7-2,.,TRBJ1-3,TRBD1,TGTGCCAGCAGGGAGGACAGGGAAGGAAACACCATATATTTT,CASREDREGNTIYF
TRBV9,.,TRBJ1-2,TRBD1,TGTGCCAGCAGCGTAGCGTCGGGACAGTCCCCATATGGCTACACCTTC,CASSVASGQSPYGYTF
TRBV23-1,.,TRBJ1-6,.,TGCGCCAGCAGTCCCTCTGACAGGCCGTCTAATTCACCCCTCCACTTT,CASSPSDRPSNSPLHF
TRBV7-9,.,TRBJ2-1,.,TGTGCCAGCAGCTCAATGGCAGGGGATTATGGATATGAGCAGTTCTTC,CASSSMAGDYGYEQFF
TRBV28,.,TRBJ2-3,.,TGTGCCAGCAGCTTAAGATCCCTCCGTAGAGATACGCAGTATTTT,CASSLRSLRRDTQYF
TRBV5-1,.,TRBJ1-2,TRBD1,TGCGCCAGCAGCGAGGGGACAGGGCTCGGTACCTTC,CASSEGTGLGTF
TRBV5-6,.,TRBJ2-1,.,TGTGCCAGCAGCGCAGGAAGACCTTCCCTCTACAACTACAATGAGCAGTTCTTC,CASSAGRPSLYNYNEQFF
TRBV9,.,TRBJ2-2,.,TGTGCCAGCAGCGTAGAAATGAGGTCGAACACCGGGGAGCTGTTTTTT,CASSVEMRSNTGELFF
TRBV24-1,.,TRBJ1-5,.,TGTGCCACCCAGGACTATAGCAATCAGCCCCAGCATTTT,CATQDYSNQPQHF
TRBV2,.,TRBJ2-1,TRBD2,TGTGCCAGCAGTGAAGAACTAGCGGGACCGAATGAGCAGTTCTTC,CASSEELAGPNEQFF
TRBV2,.,TRBJ2-6,TRBD1,TGTGCCAGCAAACCCCGCGGAGCAGGGGGCCACTCTGGGGCCAACGTCCTGACTTTC,CASKPRGAGGHSGANVLTF
TRBV7-9,.,TRBJ2-3,.,TGTGCCAGCGAGTCTACAGATACGCAGTATTTT,CASESTDTQYF
TRBV30,.,TRBJ2-5,.,TGTGCCTGGAGTGTACCACCTATCCGAGGGACCCAGTACTTC,CAWSVPPIRGTQYF
TRBV2,.,TRBJ1-6,TRBD1,TGTGCCAGCAGGGGGGGACAGGGGGCGCTTTCACCCCTCCACTTT,CASRGGQGALSPLHF
TRBV28,.,TRBJ2-7,TRBD2,TGTGCCAGCAGTGCTGGCGCTAGCGGGAGTTACGAGCAGTACTTC,CASSAGASGSYEQYF
TRBV6-5,.,TRBJ2-7,.,TGTGCCAGCAGCCTCGGGGGGACAAAAAGCGAGCAGTACTTC,CASSLGGTKSEQYF
TRBV5-6,.,TRBJ1-1,.,TGTGCCAGCTTCTCAGGGCCATCCATCCTAGTCGCTGAAGCTTTCTTT,CASFSGPSILVAEAFF
TRBV9,.,TRBJ1-6,.,TGTGCCAGCAGCGTTGGCTCACAGGGCAATAATTCACCCCTCCACTTT,CASSVGSQGNNSPLHF
TRBV11-2,.,TRBJ2-2,TRBD2,TGTGCCAGCAGGCCCCGCGGGAGAGCCGGCACCGGGGAGCTGTTTTTT,CASRPRGRAGTGELFF
TRBV20-1,.,TRBJ1-3,.,TGCAGTGCTATCGGGGGAAACACCATATATTTT,CSAIGGNTIYF
TRBV7-8,.,TRBJ2-7,TRBD1,TGTGCCAGCAGCTTAGTACACGAGACAGGGGGCGCCGAGCAGTACTTC,CASSLVHETGGAEQYF
TRBV6-5,.,TRBJ2-7,.,TGTGCCAGCAGTTACTCGGGGGCCGTCGCTATCGACGAGCAGTACTTC,CASSYSGAVAIDEQYF
TRBV12-5,.,TRBJ1-1,TRBD1,TGTGCTAGTGGCTCCCCTGGGACAGGAAACACTGAAGCTTTCTTT,CASGSPGTGNTEAFF
TRBV25-1,.,TRBJ2-3,.,TGTGCCAGCAGTGACATCACAGATACGCAGTATTTT,CASSDITDTQYF
TRBV6-6,.,TRBJ1-6,.,TGTGCCAGCAGTCAACCCCAGACCCTTAGGGGCAATTCACCCCTCCACTTT,CASSQPQTLRGNSPLHF
TRBV24-1,.,TRBJ1-2,.,TGTGCCACCCGGGACATCCGCTATGGCTACACCTTC,CATRDIRYGYTF
TRBV7-9,.,TRBJ1-2,.,TGTGCCAGCAGCTTAGCATGGCAGATCCAGGGCTACACCTTC,CASSLAWQIQGYTF
TRBV28,.,TRBJ2-7,TRBD1,TGTGCCAGCAGTTTTGAAGGGACAGGGTCAGCCTACGAGCAGTACTTC,CASSFEGTGSAYEQYF
TRBV19,.,TRBJ2-6,TRBD1,TGTGCCAGTAGTCGACAGGGGGCCTCGATCGGTGGGGCCAACGTCCTGACTTTC,CASSRQGASIGGANVLTF
TRBV19,.,TRBJ1-1,TRBD1,TGTGCCAGTAGAAAATTGTCCGGGACAGGCAACACTGAAGCTTTCTTT,CASRKLSGTGNTEAFF
TRBV7-7,.,TRBJ2-3,TRBD1,TGTGCCAGCAGCTTAGGGACAGGGGTGGATACGCAGTATTTT,CASSLGTGVDTQYF
TRBV12-5,.,TRBJ1-1,.,TGTGCTAGTGGCCTCGCCGGGAACACTGAAGCTTTCTTT,CASGLAGNTEAFF
TRBV6-4,.,TRBJ2-3,.,TGTGCCAGCAGCCCTCGCGGGGACACAGATACGCAGTATTTT,CASSPRGDTDTQYF
TRBV7-8,.,TRBJ1-1,TRBD1,TGTGCCAGCAGCTCATTAGGACAGGCCACTGAAGCTTTCTTT,CASSSLGQATEAFF
TRBV5-1,.,TRBJ2-7,TRBD1,TGCGCCAGCAGCCCAAGTACAGGGGGCTCCTACGAGCAGTACTTC,CASSPSTGGSYEQYF
TRBV19,.,TRBJ1-3,TRBD1,TGTGCCAGTAGTATGGAGACAGGGGGACCTGGCAACACCATATATTTT,CASSMETGGPGNTIYF
TRBV28,once,TRBJ2-1,.,TGTGCCACCGCCGTCAGTAAAAACAATGAGCAGTTCTTC,CATAVSKNNEQFF
TRBV2,.,TRBJ1-2,.,TGTGCCAGCAGTGGGGTACGGGACTATGGCTACACCTTC,CASSGVRDYGYTF
TRBV10-3,.,TRBJ2-7,TRBD2,TGTGCCATCAGTGAGTCGCGTACTAGCGGCGAGCAGTACTTC,CAISESRTSGEQYF
TRBV9,.,TRBJ2-3,TRBD1,TGTGCCAGCAGCGTAGAGACAGGGGTTGGAGATACGCAGTATTTT,CASSVETGVGDTQYF